The entry below gives a single T cell receptor beta chain sequence along with its context. Its specificity is unknown. The data were obtained in a study of identical twins. Study-wide results and limits: Less excess twin sharing appeared in beta out-of-frame sequences.

Template switching added a universal primer site, and cDNA bore unique molecular identifiers. In TCRdb, the 5' RACE reads were re-called with MiXCR into one record per CDR3 protein. The table lists approximately 890,000 distinct CDR3 sequences, more than 9% of them singletons. These data are also associated with another study on yellow fever vaccine responses in identical twins. In that study: It has been reported that, in twins, the vaccine T cell response seemed partly convergent and partly personalized.

Sequenced material: PBMCs. The TCR comes from a woman between 18 and 30 years old in good health.

DNA of the CDR3: TGTGCCAGTAGGCCCCCGGGGGCGGGCTACAATGAGCAGTTCTTC. It is translated as CASRPPGAGYNEQFF. The chain links TRBV19 to TRBJ2-1; D is possibly TRBD1 or TRBD2 (6 bases each). From germline, CDR1 is LNHDA and CDR2 SQIVND (reference sequence). Trimming stripped 6 bases from V and 3 bases from J, with 15 bases between. This CDR3 comprises 15 residues.